This TCR beta chain was observed in a study of T cell repertoires in cytomegalovirus infection. Study context: Through public TCR beta signatures, both CMV infection and matching HLA type were indicated.

There are many counts of this clonotype. Its matching antigen is unknown. The CDR3 contains 14 residues. Looked up from germline, CDR1 is KGHSH and CDR2 is LQKENI. J gave up 2 bases and V 6 bases, and 6 bases lay outside the gene matches. TCRdb independently ran MiXCR on the reads; one entry per CDR3 protein. The profile shows under 100,000 distinct CDR3 sequences, less than 4.5% of them singletons. Study-level points and caveats: CMV carriers having the relevant HLA were flagged by cumulative public TCR beta family frequency. In two of eight donors, the top clonotype was HLA-C-restricted CMV-specific.

The source of this sequence is a human donor in good health (CMV status not recorded). Some clones in this sample may be carry-over from other donors' samples. Sequenced material: PBMCs. The genes are TRBV18 and TRBJ2-7, with 8 nucleotides matching TRBD1. CDR3 region: CASSAWDRTYEQYF. DNA of the CDR3: TGTGCCAGCTCCGCGTGGGACAGGACCTACGAGCAGTACTTC.